This TCR beta chain was identified in a study of blood T cell repertoires in COVID-19. Study background: Samples of COVID-19 (acute and convalescent) were obtained from the United States, Italy and Spain. The cDNA or gDNA used as material had been derived from T cells, B-cell-depleted T cells, or PBMCs.

In the original analysis: Reference gene primer amplification in the assay estimated nucleated cell counts. TCRdb's table, derived via immunoSEQ multiplex PCR, lists solely in-frame clones and lacks some. Clone size and V and J calls were adopted from that table, with D and trimming inferred from the DNA. The sample includes about 44,000 clones, approximately 89% of them seen just once. V lost 6 bases, J lost 8 bases, and 15 bases lay in between. This CDR3 region has 14 residues. CDR1 is SGHRS and CDR2 is YFSETQ in the germline V gene. V is TRBV5-1 and J is TRBJ1-6; D remains unclear. The source material was peripheral blood. This sequence was found in a woman aged 40 to 50 with acute or convalescent COVID-19. In DNA form, the CDR3 reads TGCGCCAGCAAGCTTTCGCCTTTGGATTCACCCCTCCACTTT. Translation gives CASKLSPLDSPLHF.